The rows below give T cell receptor beta chains drawn from one sample of a study of PD-L1 blockade in urothelial cancer. The assay was immunoSEQ multiplex PCR, and TCRdb's table has in-frame clones only and misses some. This sample has around 63,000 clones, with roughly four fifths found just once. The starting material was PBMCs, obtained around atezolizumab (anti-PD-L1) treatment. The source of these receptors is a man aged 70-80 years with urothelial cancer. CDR3s include the opening cysteine and the closing phenylalanine or tryptophan. The D gene is left open where the match is weak. Size tells how often a clone was seen (once, few, many) or the class of an expanded clone, and some rows leave it out.

D gene: TRBD1; J gene: TRBJ1-3; V gene: TRBV6-1; clone size: NA; CDR3 protein: CASRGQGNTIYF; CDR3 DNA: TGTGCCAGCAGGGGACAGGGAAACACCATATATTTT
D gene: NA; J gene: TRBJ1-5; V gene: TRBV19; clone size: NA; CDR3 protein: CASSPTGSNQPQHF; CDR3 DNA: TGTGCCAGTAGTCCTACTGGGAGTAATCAGCCCCAGCATTTT
D gene: NA; J gene: TRBJ1-1; V gene: TRBV19; clone size: NA; CDR3 protein: CASSILEMNTEAFF; CDR3 DNA: TGTGCCAGTAGTATACTGGAGATGAACACTGAAGCTTTCTTT
D gene: NA; J gene: TRBJ2-7; V gene: TRBV11-2; clone size: NA; CDR3 protein: CASSLVEAGGFGSEQYF; CDR3 DNA: TGTGCCAGCAGCTTAGTTGAGGCGGGCGGGTTTGGAAGCGAGCAGTACTTC
D gene: TRBD1; J gene: TRBJ2-1; V gene: TRBV7-9; clone size: few; CDR3 protein: CASSFKRGQGNEQFF; CDR3 DNA: TGTGCCAGCAGCTTCAAGAGGGGACAGGGGAATGAGCAGTTCTTC
D gene: NA; J gene: TRBJ1-1; V gene: TRBV6-4; clone size: once; CDR3 protein: CARVWAFF; CDR3 DNA: TGTGCCCGGGTCTGGGCTTTCTTT
D gene: TRBD1; J gene: TRBJ2-1; V gene: TRBV4-1; clone size: NA; CDR3 protein: CASSQAGTGYDEQFF; CDR3 DNA: TGCGCCAGCAGCCAGGCCGGGACAGGGTACGATGAGCAGTTCTTC
D gene: NA; J gene: TRBJ1-2; V gene: TRBV2; clone size: many; CDR3 protein: CASSEATGKGGYTF; CDR3 DNA: TGTGCCAGCAGTGAAGCGACAGGCAAAGGGGGCTACACCTTC
D gene: NA; J gene: TRBJ2-7; V gene: TRBV4-2; clone size: NA; CDR3 protein: CASSQVRQDPYEQYF; CDR3 DNA: TGTGCCAGCAGCCAAGTTCGACAGGACCCCTACGAGCAGTACTTC
D gene: NA; J gene: TRBJ1-4; V gene: TRBV4-2; clone size: NA; CDR3 protein: CASSQVREENRMLNGEKEKLFF; CDR3 DNA: TGTGCCAGCAGCCAAGTTAGGGAGGAAAATAGAATGTTAAATGGGGAGAAAGAAAAACTGTTTTTT
D gene: NA; J gene: TRBJ1-2; V gene: TRBV19; clone size: NA; CDR3 protein: CASRKESGVVRGYTF; CDR3 DNA: TGTGCCAGCCGCAAGGAGAGCGGAGTTGTTCGGGGCTACACCTTC
D gene: TRBD2; J gene: TRBJ2-3; V gene: TRBV7-7; clone size: NA; CDR3 protein: CASSPFNSGSPDTQYF; CDR3 DNA: TGTGCCAGCAGCCCCTTTAACAGCGGGAGCCCAGATACGCAGTATTTT
D gene: TRBD2; J gene: TRBJ2-1; V gene: TRBV7-9; clone size: NA; CDR3 protein: CASSSGTSGSFYNEQFF; CDR3 DNA: TGTGCCAGCAGCTCCGGGACTAGCGGGAGTTTCTACAATGAGCAGTTCTTC
D gene: TRBD1; J gene: TRBJ1-2; V gene: TRBV6-5; clone size: NA; CDR3 protein: CASSYRQGEGYTF; CDR3 DNA: TGTGCCAGCAGTTACAGACAGGGGGAGGGCTACACCTTC
D gene: NA; J gene: TRBJ1-2; V gene: TRBV9; clone size: NA; CDR3 protein: CASSPAGGTGYTF; CDR3 DNA: TGTGCCAGCAGCCCGGCGGGAGGGACTGGCTACACCTTC
D gene: NA; J gene: TRBJ1-4; V gene: TRBV7-9; clone size: once; CDR3 protein: CASSLVGGNEKLFF; CDR3 DNA: TGTGCCAGCAGCTTAGTTGGGGGGAATGAAAAACTGTTTTTT
D gene: TRBD2; J gene: TRBJ2-5; V gene: TRBV7-8; clone size: NA; CDR3 protein: CASSWGRGEETQYF; CDR3 DNA: TGTGCCAGCAGCTGGGGACGGGGGGAAGAGACCCAGTACTTC
D gene: NA; J gene: TRBJ2-5; V gene: TRBV6-1; clone size: NA; CDR3 protein: CASSEMEAVYQETQYF; CDR3 DNA: TGTGCCAGCAGTGAAATGGAAGCGGTCTACCAAGAGACCCAGTACTTC
D gene: TRBD1; J gene: TRBJ2-5; V gene: TRBV6-6; clone size: NA; CDR3 protein: CASSRTGLVETQYF; CDR3 DNA: TGTGCCAGCAGCCGGACAGGGCTGGTGGAGACCCAGTACTTC
D gene: TRBD1; J gene: TRBJ2-7; V gene: TRBV6-6; clone size: once; CDR3 protein: CASSYGTGGEQYF; CDR3 DNA: TGTGCCAGCAGTTACGGGACAGGGGGGGAGCAGTACTTC
D gene: TRBD2; J gene: TRBJ2-1; V gene: TRBV2; clone size: NA; CDR3 protein: CASNGGRGNEQFF; CDR3 DNA: TGTGCCAGCAACGGCGGGAGAGGAAATGAGCAGTTCTTC
D gene: TRBD1; J gene: TRBJ1-1; V gene: TRBV19; clone size: few; CDR3 protein: CASSHRTGTDTEAFF; CDR3 DNA: TGTGCCAGTAGTCACCGGACAGGCACGGACACTGAAGCTTTCTTT
D gene: NA; J gene: TRBJ2-2; V gene: TRBV6-1; clone size: few; CDR3 protein: CASSKDGNTGELFF; CDR3 DNA: TGTGCCAGCAGTAAAGACGGGAACACCGGGGAGCTGTTTTTT
D gene: NA; J gene: TRBJ2-3; V gene: TRBV7-2; clone size: once; CDR3 protein: CASSLELWHTDTQYF; CDR3 DNA: TGTGCCAGCAGCTTAGAGTTATGGCACACAGATACGCAGTATTTT
D gene: TRBD1; J gene: TRBJ1-1; V gene: TRBV6-6; clone size: NA; CDR3 protein: CASSPGTGLRTEAFF; CDR3 DNA: TGTGCCAGCAGCCCCGGGACAGGATTAAGGACTGAAGCTTTCTTT
D gene: NA; J gene: TRBJ2-1; V gene: TRBV27; clone size: NA; CDR3 protein: CASTSWGPVYNEQFF; CDR3 DNA: TGTGCCAGCACATCGTGGGGGCCGGTCTACAATGAGCAGTTCTTC
D gene: NA; J gene: TRBJ1-1; V gene: TRBV5-1; clone size: few; CDR3 protein: CASSLQPVNTEAFF; CDR3 DNA: TGCGCCAGCAGCTTGCAACCAGTGAACACTGAAGCTTTCTTT
D gene: TRBD1; J gene: TRBJ1-4; V gene: TRBV18; clone size: once; CDR3 protein: CASSPVGQGGEKLFF; CDR3 DNA: TGTGCCAGCTCACCAGTGGGACAGGGTGGTGAAAAACTGTTTTTT